This paragraph covers one TCR beta chain sequence. Ten or more counts support this clonotype. The antigen it binds to is not known. No much larger clonotype is one base removed from it; base qualities were not supplied. The data were taken from a study of neurological immune-mediated disorders (dated by TCRdb to 2018 to 2020). Broadly, across the study: Among the approximately 35 multiple sclerosis patients, about 30 had relapsing-remitting MS and 3 had secondary progressive MS. Using UMI-based sequencing, the study compared peripheral blood TCR-beta repertoires from patients with HTLV-I-associated myelopathy (HAM/TSP), patients with multiple sclerosis, and healthy controls. The 95 to 120 TCR-beta libraries included longitudinal samples, technical triplicates and paired sorted CD4+ and CD8+ T-cell subsets alongside PBMC samples. Of the approximately 66 subjects in the cohort, around 15 were HAM/TSP patients, some 35 were multiple sclerosis patients, and 20 were healthy controls.

To synthesize cDNA, template-switch 5'RACE was performed with a primer carrying a 10-nucleotide random unique molecular identifier so that each TCR transcript was tagged. Over 160 million TCR-beta sequences, covering 15-18 subjects, were produced in each sequencing run. The RNeasy kit was used to extract total RNA. The KAPA Real-time Library Amplification kit was used to amplify TCR-beta VDJ regions with primers for the TCR constant region and the 5'RACE anchor. Sample indexes and Illumina adaptors were added in a first PCR, and a second PCR then increased library yield. After purification with Ampure beads, the TCR product of roughly 650 bp was size-selected on a 2% E-gel SizeSelection system. Before pooling, library quality was assessed on a Bioanalyzer, concentration was determined with Qubit, and library quantification was performed with the Kapa Library Quantification kit. An Illumina HiSeq 2500 was used to sequence the libraries paired-end at 2 x 150 bp. To increase sequence diversity, roughly 24-30% phiX was spiked into each library pool. Per the original workflow: The UMI-based MiGEC pipeline processed quality-filtered reads and removed over 75% of raw TCR sequences during error correction. VDJ genes were aligned to IMGT germline references, and clonotypes were defined by unique CDR3 amino acid sequence plus V-J genes. VDJtools evaluated clonal expansion, Shannon diversity and CDR3 relatedness (CalcPairwiseDistances, ClusterSamples); CLCbio workbench built phylogenetic trees. Clones with at least 8 unique UMIs were defined as expanded, with this threshold being based on coefficient-of-variation modelling across technical triplicates. Through fastp at Q25 and MiXCR, TCRdb rebuilt clones from the public reads, retaining in-frame beta chains. Each entry merges the rows of one CDR3 protein and shows their most common DNA and genes. The authors' filters were not applied to this entry. Present in this sample are tens of thousands of distinct CDR3 sequences, around 3.6% of which were seen just once. The ten largest clones capture about 3% of the sample.

Libraries from unsorted PBMCs were made from 2 million PBMCs kept in RNAlater at -80 degrees C until RNA extraction. Multiple sclerosis patients were enrolled in a US clinical protocol under which disease progression was evaluated by magnetic resonance imaging. Peripheral blood underwent Ficoll-Hypaque density gradient centrifugation to isolate PBMCs, which were then cryopreserved in liquid nitrogen. What the authors observed across the whole study: No association of the MS cluster with clinical or MRI features was observed, and the need for larger cohorts was stated by the authors. Phylogenetic analysis grouped repertoires from 18 of 34 MS patients into a cluster of related CDR3 sequences, suggesting a possible repertoire-level signature. Expanded clones from different subjects shared no identical CDR3 amino acid sequences, which suggests that TCR-beta repertoires were private in all groups. TCR clonal expansion was greatest in HAM/TSP patients and smallest in MS patients, who ranked below even healthy controls.

The CDR3 spans 11 residues, from the cysteine through the phenylalanine. Only the CDR3 part of the read is kept: 33 bases, read in frame from the first base. V sheds 2 bases and J sheds 8 bases, leaving 6 bases between their ends. The CDR1 and CDR2 encoded by the germline V gene are SGHVS and FQNEAQ. Sequencing was done on a sample of PBMCs. This TCR came from a woman in her 30s with multiple sclerosis. The chain is encoded by TRBV7-8 joined to TRBJ1-1; a confident D gene designation cannot be given. CDR3 reads: CASSLRGEAFF. The DNA is TGTGCCAGCAGCTTACGAGGGGAAGCTTTCTTT.